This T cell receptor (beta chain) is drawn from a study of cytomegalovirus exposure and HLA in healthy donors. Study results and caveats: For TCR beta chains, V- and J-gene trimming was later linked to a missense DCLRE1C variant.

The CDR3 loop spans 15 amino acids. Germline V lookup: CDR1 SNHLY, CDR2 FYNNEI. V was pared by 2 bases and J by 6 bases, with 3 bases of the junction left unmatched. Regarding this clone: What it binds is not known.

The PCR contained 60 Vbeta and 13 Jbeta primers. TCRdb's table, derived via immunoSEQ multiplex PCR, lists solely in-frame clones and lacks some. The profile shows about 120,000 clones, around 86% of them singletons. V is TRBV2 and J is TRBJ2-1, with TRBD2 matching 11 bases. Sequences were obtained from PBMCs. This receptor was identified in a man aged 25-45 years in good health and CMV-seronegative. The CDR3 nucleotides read TGTGCCAGCAGTGAATTCGGACTAGCGGGCAATGAGCAGTTCTTC. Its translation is CASSEFGLAGNEQFF.